The rows below give T cell receptor beta chains drawn from one sample of a study of blood T cell repertoires in COVID-19. Profiled with immunoSEQ multiplex PCR; TCRdb holds only in-frame clones, not every one. The sample includes 14,000 to 15,000 clones, around 94% of them seen just once. Sequenced input: peripheral blood. The receptors here all came from a human donor with active COVID-19. The donor label of this sample is uncertain. CDR3s include the opening cysteine and the closing phenylalanine or tryptophan.

>TRBV9|TRBJ2-5
CASSVAGTQETQYF
>TRBV5-6|TRBJ2-7
CASSFRTGRAYEQYF
>TRBV2|TRBJ1-1
CASIPQGAGKAFF
>TRBV18|TRBJ1-5
CASSPQGALSNQPQHF
>TRBV5-6|TRBJ1-6
CASSRGQEILHF
>TRBV12-2|TRBJ1-4
CASRLAFLQGIWGSEKLFF
>TRBV5-1|TRBJ1-1
CASSWRQGEALNTEAFF
>TRBV18|TRBJ2-7
CASSRGQGSYEQYF
>TRBV6-2/TRBV6-3|TRBJ2-1
CASSYLAGADYNEQFF
>TRBV3-1/TRBV3-2|TRBJ2-7
CASSQVRQVEQYF
>TRBV5-4|TRBJ2-5
CASSWRGVETQYF
>TRBV5-1|TRBJ1-2
CASSSDRDGYTF
>TRBV20-1|TRBJ2-3
CSARSPDTQYF
>TRBV5-4|TRBJ2-1
CASSLASGGTNEQFF